This TCR beta chain was recorded in a study of CD8+CD57+ T cells in acquired aplastic anemia. Study as a whole: Sorted CD4+ plus CD8+ cells gave DNA averaging approximately 3.2 ug.

The authors sequenced patients whose flow cytometry had shown CD8+CD57+ cell expansion. Acquired aplastic anemia of severe grade affected all patients. Looked up from germline, CDR1 is SNHLY and CDR2 is FYNNEI. The CDR3 totals 16 residues. V was trimmed by 2 bases and J by 10 bases, leaving 18 bases between them. The use of genomic DNA as template underpinned the TCR beta VDJ and CDR3 profiling. TCRdb reprocessed the reads with MiXCR, giving one entry per CDR3 protein. The table lists roughly 170,000 distinct CDR3 sequences, about half of them singletons, with 13% in the top ten. The sequence derives from a human donor with aplastic anemia. This sequence joins TRBV2 and TRBJ1-6, with D possibly matching TRBD1 (5 bases). Sequencing used sorted CD4+, CD8+, or CD8+CD57+ T cells (not recorded which) from PBMCs. CDR3 region: CASSEPGGRGGSPLHF. In DNA, the CDR3 is TGTGCCAGCAGTGAACCAGGAGGGAGGGGAGGATCACCCCTCCACTTT.